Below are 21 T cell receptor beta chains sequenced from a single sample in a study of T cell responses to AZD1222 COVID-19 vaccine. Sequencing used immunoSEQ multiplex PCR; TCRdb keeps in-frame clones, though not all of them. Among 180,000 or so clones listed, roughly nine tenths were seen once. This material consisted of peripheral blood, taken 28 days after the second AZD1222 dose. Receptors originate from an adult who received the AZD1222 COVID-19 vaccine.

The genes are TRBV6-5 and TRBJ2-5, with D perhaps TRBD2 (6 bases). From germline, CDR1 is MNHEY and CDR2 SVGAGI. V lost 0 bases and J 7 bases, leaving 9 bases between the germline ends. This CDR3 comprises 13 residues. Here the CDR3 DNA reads TGTGCCAGCAGTTACTCGCTGGGGGGGACCCAGTACTTC. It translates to CASSYSLGGTQYF.

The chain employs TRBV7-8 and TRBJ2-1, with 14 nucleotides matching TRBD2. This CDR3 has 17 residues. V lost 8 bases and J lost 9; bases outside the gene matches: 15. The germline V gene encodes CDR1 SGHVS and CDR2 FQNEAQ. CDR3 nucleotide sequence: TGTGCCAGCTCCTCTCCCGGGACTAGCGGGAGAGGGGGTGAGCAGTTCTTC. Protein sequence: CASSSPGTSGRGGEQFF. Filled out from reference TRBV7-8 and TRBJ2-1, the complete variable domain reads GAGVSQSPRYKVAKRGQDVALRCDPISGHVSLFWYQQALGQGPEFLTYFQNEAQLDKSGLPSDRFFAERPEGSVSTLKIQRTQQEDSAVYLCASSSPGTSGRGGEQFFGPGTRLTVL.

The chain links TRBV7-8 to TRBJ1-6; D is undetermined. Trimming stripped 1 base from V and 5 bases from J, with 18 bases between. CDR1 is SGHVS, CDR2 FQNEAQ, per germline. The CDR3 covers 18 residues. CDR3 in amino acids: CASSLGRSRRYNNSPLHF. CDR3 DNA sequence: TGTGCCAGCAGCTTAGGCAGGAGCCGCAGGTACAATAATTCACCCCTCCACTTT.

The CDR3 spells CASWGSNTGELFF. CDR3 nucleotide sequence: TGTGCCAGTTGGGGCAGCAACACCGGGGAGCTGTTTTTT. The chain uses TRBV18 and TRBJ2-2; TRBD1 might be the D (5 bases). Germline CDR1 is KGHSH and CDR2 is LQKENI. Trimming shortened V by 9 bases and J by 2 bases, and 10 bases separated the two germline ends. The CDR3 has 13 residues.

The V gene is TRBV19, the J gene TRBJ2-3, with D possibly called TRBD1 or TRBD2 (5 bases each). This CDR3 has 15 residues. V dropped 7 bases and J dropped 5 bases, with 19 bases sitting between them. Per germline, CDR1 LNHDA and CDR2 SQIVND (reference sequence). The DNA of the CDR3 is TGTGCCAGTACCTCCCTTGGGGGACGTCTAGATACGCAGTATTTT. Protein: CASTSLGGRLDTQYF.

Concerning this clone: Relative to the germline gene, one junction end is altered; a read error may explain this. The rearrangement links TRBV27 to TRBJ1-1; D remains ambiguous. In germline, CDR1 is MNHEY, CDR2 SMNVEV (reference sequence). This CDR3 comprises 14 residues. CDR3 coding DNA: TGTGCCAGCAGCTTCCGATTAATGCCAGGCTTTATGTTGTTT. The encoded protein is CASSFRLMPGFMLF.

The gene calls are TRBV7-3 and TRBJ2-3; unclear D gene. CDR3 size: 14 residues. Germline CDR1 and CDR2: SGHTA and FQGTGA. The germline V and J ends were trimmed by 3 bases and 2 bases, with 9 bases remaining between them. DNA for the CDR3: TGTGCCAGCAGCTTTAAGGCTATCACAGATACGCAGTATTTT. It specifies CASSFKAITDTQYF.

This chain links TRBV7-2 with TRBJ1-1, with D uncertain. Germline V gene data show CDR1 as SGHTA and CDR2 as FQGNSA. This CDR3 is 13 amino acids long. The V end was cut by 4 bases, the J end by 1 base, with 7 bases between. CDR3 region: CASSYRQNTEAFF. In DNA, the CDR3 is TGTGCCAGCAGCTATCGACAGAACACTGAAGCTTTCTTT.

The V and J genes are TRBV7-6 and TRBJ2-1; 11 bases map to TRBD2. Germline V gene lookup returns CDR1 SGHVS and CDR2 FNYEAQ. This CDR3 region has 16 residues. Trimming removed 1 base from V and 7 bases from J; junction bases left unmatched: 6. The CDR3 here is CASSLVGLAAENEQFF. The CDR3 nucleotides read TGTGCCAGCAGCTTAGTGGGACTAGCGGCCGAGAATGAGCAGTTCTTC.

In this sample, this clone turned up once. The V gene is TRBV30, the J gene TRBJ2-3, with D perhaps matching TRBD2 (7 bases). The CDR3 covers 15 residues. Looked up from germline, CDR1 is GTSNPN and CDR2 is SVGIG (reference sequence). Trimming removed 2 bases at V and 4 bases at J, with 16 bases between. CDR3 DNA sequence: TGTGCCTGGAGTCTCGGGGGAGGGGGGCCAGATACGCAGTATTTT. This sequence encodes CAWSLGGGGPDTQYF.

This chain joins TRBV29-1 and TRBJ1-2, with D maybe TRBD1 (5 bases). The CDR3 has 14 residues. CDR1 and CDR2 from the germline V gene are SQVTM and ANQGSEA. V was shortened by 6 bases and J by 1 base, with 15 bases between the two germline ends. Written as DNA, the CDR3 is TGCAGCGTGGGGGGGGGAGCTTTTAACTATGGCTACACCTTC. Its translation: CSVGGGAFNYGYTF.

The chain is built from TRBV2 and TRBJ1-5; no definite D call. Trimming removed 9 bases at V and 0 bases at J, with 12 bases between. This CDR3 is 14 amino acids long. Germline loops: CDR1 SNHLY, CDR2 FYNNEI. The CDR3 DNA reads TGTGCCAGTGCCCTGTACGCTAGCAATCAGCCCCAGCATTTT. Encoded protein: CASALYASNQPQHF.

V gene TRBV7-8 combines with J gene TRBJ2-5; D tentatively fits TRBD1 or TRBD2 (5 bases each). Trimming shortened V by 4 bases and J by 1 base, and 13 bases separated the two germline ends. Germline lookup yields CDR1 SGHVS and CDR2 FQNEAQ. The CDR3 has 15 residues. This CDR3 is CASSSDWDGQETQYF. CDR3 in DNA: TGTGCCAGCAGCTCGGACTGGGACGGCCAAGAGACCCAGTACTTC.

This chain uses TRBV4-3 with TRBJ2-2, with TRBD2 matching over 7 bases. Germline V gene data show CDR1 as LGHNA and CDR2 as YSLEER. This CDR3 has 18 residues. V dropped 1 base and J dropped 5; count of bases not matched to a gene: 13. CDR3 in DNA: TGCGCCAGCAGCCAAGGAGCGGGAAAAGGGTTCGGAACCGGGGAGCTGTTTTTT. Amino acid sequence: CASSQGAGKGFGTGELFF.

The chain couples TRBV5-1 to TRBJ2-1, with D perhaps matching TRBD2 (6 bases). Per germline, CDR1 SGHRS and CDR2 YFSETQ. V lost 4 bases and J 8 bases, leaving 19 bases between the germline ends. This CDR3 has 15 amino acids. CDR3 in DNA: TGCGCCAGCAGCCCCGTAGGGCAGGGAGGCGATGAGCAGTTCTTC. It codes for CASSPVGQGGDEQFF.

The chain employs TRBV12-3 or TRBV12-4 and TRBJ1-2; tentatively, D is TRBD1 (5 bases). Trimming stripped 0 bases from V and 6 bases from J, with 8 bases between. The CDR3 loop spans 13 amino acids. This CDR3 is CASSLAPRDGYTF. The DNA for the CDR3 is TGTGCCAGCAGTTTAGCGCCCAGGGATGGCTACACCTTC.

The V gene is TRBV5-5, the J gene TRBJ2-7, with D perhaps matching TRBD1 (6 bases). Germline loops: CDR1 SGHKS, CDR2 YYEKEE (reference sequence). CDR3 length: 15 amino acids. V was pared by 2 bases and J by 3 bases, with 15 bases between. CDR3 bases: TGTGCCAGCAGCTTTGGGGGCAGTCCCGTCTACGAGCAGTACTTC. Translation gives CASSFGGSPVYEQYF. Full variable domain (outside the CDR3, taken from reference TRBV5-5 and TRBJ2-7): DAGVTQSPTHLIKTRGQQVTLRCSPISGHKSVSWYQQVLGQGPQFIFQYYEKEERGRGNFPDRFSARQFPNYSSELNVNALLLGDSALYLCASSFGGSPVYEQYFGPGTRLTVT.

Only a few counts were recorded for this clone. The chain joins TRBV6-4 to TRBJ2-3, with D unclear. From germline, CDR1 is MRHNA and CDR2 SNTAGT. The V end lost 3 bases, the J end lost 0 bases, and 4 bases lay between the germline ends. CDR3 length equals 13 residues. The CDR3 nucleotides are TGTGCCAGCAGTGAGAAAAGCACAGATACGCAGTATTTT. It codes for CASSEKSTDTQYF.

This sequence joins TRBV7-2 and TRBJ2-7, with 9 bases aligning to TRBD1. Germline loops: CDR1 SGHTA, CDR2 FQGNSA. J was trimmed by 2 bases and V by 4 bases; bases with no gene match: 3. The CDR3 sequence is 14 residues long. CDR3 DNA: TGTGCCAGCAGCTCGCGGGACAGGGCCTACGAGCAGTACTTC. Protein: CASSSRDRAYEQYF.

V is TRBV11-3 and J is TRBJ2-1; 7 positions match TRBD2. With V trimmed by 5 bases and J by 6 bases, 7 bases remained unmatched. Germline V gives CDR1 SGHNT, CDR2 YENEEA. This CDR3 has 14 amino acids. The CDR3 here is CASSPRGDINEQFF. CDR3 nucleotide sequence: TGTGCCAGCAGCCCCCGGGGGGATATCAATGAGCAGTTCTTC.

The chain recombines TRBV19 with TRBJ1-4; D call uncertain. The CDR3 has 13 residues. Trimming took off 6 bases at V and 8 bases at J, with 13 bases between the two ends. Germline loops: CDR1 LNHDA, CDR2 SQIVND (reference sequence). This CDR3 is CASRASGGEKLFF. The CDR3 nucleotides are TGTGCCAGTAGGGCCTCCGGTGGGGAAAAACTGTTTTTT.